The present TCR beta chain was sequenced within a study of blood T cell repertoires in COVID-19. Study context: Acute and convalescent COVID-19 specimens originated in the United States, Italy and Spain. T cells, B-cell-depleted T cells, or PBMCs provided the cDNA or gDNA that served as material.

Germline V gene lookup returns CDR1 GTSNPN and CDR2 SVGIG (reference sequence). V lost 4 bases, J lost 1 base, and 10 bases lay in between. This CDR3 region has 13 residues. In the study's own analysis: Estimates of nucleated cell counts were drawn from the amplification of reference gene primers. Only in-frame clones appear in the TCRdb table, and some are missing; sequencing was by immunoSEQ multiplex PCR. V, J and clone size are taken as reported in that table, and D and trimming were inferred from the DNA itself. The data contain tens of thousands of clones, 70% to 90% of them singletons. The sequence came from a man between 65 and 85 years old with active or convalescent COVID-19. The rearrangement links TRBV30 to TRBJ1-1; D remains ambiguous. Material for sequencing was peripheral blood. CDR3 nucleotide sequence: TGTGCCTGGACTCGGGATTGGAACACTGAAGCTTTCTTT. Its protein product is CAWTRDWNTEAFF.